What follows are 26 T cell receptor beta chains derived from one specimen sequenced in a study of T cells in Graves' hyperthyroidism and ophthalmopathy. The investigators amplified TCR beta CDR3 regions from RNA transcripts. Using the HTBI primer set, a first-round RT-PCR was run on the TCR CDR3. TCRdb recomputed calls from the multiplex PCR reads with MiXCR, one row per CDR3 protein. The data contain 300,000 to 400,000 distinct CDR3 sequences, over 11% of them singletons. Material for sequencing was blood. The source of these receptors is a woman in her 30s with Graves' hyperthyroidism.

CDR3 coding DNA: TGTGCCAGCAGCCAAGGCCGGGGAGGGGAGACCCAGTACTTC. The encoded protein is CASSQGRGGETQYF. V usage is TRBV3-1 and J usage is TRBJ2-5; 7 bases are a match to TRBD2. The CDR3 contains 14 residues. Germline assignment: CDR1 LGHDT and CDR2 YNNKEL (reference sequence). V was pared by 1 base and J by 5 bases, with 4 bases of the junction left unmatched.

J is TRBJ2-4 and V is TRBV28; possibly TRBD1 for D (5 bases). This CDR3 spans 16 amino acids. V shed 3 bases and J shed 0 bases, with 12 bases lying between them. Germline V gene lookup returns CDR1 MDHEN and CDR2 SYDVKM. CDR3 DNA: TGTGCCAGCAGTTTTCGCCGACAGCTAGCCAAAAACATTCAGTACTTC. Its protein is CASSFRRQLAKNIQYF.

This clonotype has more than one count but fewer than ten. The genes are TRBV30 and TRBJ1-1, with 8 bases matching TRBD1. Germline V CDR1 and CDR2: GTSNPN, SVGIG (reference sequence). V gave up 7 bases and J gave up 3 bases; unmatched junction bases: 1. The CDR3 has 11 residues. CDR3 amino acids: CALQGDTEAFF. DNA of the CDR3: TGTGCCTTACAGGGGGACACTGAAGCTTTCTTT.

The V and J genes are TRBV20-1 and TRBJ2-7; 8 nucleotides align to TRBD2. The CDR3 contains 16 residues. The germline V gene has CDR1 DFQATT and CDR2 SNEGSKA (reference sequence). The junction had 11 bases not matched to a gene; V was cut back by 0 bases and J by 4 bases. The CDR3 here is CSARERGAGVSYEQYF. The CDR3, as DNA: TGCAGTGCTAGAGAACGGGGAGCGGGAGTCTCGTACGAGCAGTACTTC.

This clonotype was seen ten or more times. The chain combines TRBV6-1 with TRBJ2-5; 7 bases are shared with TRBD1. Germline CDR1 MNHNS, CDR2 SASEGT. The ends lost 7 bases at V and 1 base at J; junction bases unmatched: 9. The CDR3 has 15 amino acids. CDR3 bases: TGTGCCAGCACCCAAAACCGACAGGGCCAAGAGACCCAGTACTTC. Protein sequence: CASTQNRQGQETQYF.

CDR3 in DNA: TGTGCCAGCAGCGGGACCGGGACAGGGACTGGAAACACCATATATTTT. The encoded protein is CASSGTGTGTGNTIYF. The chain links TRBV13 to TRBJ1-3; TRBD1 matches 9 bases. This CDR3 region has 16 residues. Germline-derived CDR1 and CDR2 are PRHDT and FYEKMQ (reference sequence). J gave up 2 bases and V 5 bases, and 7 bases lay outside the gene matches.

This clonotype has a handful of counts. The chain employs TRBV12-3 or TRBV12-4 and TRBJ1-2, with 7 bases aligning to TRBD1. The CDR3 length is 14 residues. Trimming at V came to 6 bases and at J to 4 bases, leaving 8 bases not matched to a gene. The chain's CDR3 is CASRPQDRFYGYTF. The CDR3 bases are TGTGCCAGCAGGCCCCAGGACAGGTTCTATGGCTACACCTTC.

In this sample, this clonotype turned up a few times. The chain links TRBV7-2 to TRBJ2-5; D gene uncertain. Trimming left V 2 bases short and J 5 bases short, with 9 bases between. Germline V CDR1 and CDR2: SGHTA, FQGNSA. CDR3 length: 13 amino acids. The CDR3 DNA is TGTGCCAGCAGCTTACCCGCCCCGGAGACCCAGTACTTC. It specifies CASSLPAPETQYF. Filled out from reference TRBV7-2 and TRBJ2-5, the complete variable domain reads GAGVSQSPSNKVTEKGKDVELRCDPISGHTALYWYRQSLGQGLEFLIYFQGNSAPDKSGLPSDRFSAERTGGSVSTLTIQRTQQEDSAVYLCASSLPAPETQYFGPGTRLLVL.

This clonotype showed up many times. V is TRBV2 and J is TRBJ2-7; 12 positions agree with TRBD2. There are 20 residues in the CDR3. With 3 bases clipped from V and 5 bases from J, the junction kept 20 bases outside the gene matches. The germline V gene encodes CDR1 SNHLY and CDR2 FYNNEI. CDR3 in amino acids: CASSEWFLQPTSGRVDEQYF. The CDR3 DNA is TGTGCCAGCAGTGAGTGGTTCCTGCAGCCGACTAGCGGGAGAGTCGACGAGCAGTACTTC.

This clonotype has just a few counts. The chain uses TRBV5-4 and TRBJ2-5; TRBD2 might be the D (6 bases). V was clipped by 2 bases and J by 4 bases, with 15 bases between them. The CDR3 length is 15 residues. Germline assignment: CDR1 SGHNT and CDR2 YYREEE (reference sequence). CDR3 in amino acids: CASSFLASTGETQYF. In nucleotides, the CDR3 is TGTGCCAGCAGCTTTCTAGCGTCAACTGGAGAGACCCAGTACTTC.

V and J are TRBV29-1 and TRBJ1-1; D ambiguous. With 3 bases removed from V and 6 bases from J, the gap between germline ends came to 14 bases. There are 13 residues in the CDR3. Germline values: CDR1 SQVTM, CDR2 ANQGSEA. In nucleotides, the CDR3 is TGCAGCGTTGATCACGGATTGGGAGCTGAAGCTTTCTTT. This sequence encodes CSVDHGLGAEAFF.

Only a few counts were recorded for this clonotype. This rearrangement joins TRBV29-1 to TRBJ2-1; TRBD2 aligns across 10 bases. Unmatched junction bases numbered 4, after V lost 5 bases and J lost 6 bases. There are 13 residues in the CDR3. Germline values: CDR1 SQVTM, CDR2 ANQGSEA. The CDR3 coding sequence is TGCAGCGTTTGGACTAGCGGACCCAATGAGCAGTTCTTC. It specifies CSVWTSGPNEQFF.

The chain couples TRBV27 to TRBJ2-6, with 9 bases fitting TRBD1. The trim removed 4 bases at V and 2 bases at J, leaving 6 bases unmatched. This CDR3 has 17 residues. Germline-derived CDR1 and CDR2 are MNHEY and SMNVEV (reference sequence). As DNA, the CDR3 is TGTGCCAGCAGTTGGGACAGGGTGTCTGCTGGGGCCAACGTCCTGACTTTC. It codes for CASSWDRVSAGANVLTF.

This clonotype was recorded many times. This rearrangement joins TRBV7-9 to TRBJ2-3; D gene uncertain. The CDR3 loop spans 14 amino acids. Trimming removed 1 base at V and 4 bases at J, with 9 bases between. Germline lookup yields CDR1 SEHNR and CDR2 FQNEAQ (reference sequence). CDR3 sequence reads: CASSLGVRSDTQYF. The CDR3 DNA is TGTGCCAGCAGCTTAGGGGTGAGGTCAGATACGCAGTATTTT.

Written as DNA, the CDR3 is TGCGCCAGCAGCCCTGGAGGGAGCAGCGGCTACGAGCAGTACTTC. This translates into CASSPGGSSGYEQYF. The V and J genes are TRBV4-1 and TRBJ2-7; D is perhaps TRBD2 (6 bases). The CDR3 length is 15 residues. Per the germline V gene, CDR1 is MGHRA and CDR2 is YSYEKL. V lost 4 bases and J 3 bases, leaving 16 bases between the germline ends.

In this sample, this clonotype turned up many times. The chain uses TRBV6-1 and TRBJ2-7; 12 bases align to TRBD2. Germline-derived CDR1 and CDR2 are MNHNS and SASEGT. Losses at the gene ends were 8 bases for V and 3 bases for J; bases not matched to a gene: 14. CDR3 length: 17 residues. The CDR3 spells CASGRYRLAGESYEQYF. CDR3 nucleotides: TGTGCCAGCGGACGGTATCGACTAGCGGGAGAGAGCTACGAGCAGTACTTC.

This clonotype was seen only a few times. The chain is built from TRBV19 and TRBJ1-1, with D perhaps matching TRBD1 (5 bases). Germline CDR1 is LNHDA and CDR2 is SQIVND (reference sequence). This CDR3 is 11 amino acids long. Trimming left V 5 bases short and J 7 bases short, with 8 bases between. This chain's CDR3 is CASSWGYEAFF. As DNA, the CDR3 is TGTGCCAGTAGTTGGGGGTATGAAGCTTTCTTT.

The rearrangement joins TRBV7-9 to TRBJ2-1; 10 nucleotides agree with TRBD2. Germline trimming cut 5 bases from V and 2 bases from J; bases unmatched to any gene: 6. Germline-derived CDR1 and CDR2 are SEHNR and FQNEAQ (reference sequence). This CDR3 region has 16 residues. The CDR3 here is CASSHKLAGTYNEQFF. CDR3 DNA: TGTGCCAGCAGCCACAAACTAGCGGGGACCTACAATGAGCAGTTCTTC.

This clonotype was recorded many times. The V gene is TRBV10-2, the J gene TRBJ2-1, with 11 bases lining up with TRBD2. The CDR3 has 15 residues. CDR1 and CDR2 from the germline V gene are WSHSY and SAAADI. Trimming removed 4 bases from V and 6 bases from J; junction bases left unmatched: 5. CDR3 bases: TGCGCCAGCAGTGGCGCCGGGACTAGCGGCAATGAGCAGTTCTTC. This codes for CASSGAGTSGNEQFF.

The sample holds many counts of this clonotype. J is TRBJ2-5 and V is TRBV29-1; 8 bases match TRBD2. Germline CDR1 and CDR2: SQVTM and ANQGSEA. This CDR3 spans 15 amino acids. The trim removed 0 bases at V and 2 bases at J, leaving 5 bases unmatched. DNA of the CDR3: TGCAGCGTTGAAGATCGGGCTAGCGGGCAAGAGACCCAGTACTTC. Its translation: CSVEDRASGQETQYF.

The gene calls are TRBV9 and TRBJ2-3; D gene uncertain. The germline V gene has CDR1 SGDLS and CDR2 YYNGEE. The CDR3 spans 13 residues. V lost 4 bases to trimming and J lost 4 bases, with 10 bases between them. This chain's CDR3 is CASSPQTADTQYF. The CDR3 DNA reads TGTGCCAGCAGCCCTCAGACTGCAGATACGCAGTATTTT.

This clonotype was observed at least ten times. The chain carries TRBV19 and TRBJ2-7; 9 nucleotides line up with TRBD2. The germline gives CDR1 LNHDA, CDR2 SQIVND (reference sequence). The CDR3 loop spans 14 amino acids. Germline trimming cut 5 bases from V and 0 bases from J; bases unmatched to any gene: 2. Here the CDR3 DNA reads TGTGCCAGTAGTCCTAGCGGGAACTCCTACGAGCAGTACTTC. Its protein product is CASSPSGNSYEQYF. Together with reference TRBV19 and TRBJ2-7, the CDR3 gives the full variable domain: DGGITQSPKYLFRKEGQNVTLSCEQNLNHDAMYWYRQDPGQGLRLIYYSQIVNDFQKGDIAEGYSVSREKKESFPLTVTSAQKNPTAFYLCASSPSGNSYEQYFGPGTRLTVT.

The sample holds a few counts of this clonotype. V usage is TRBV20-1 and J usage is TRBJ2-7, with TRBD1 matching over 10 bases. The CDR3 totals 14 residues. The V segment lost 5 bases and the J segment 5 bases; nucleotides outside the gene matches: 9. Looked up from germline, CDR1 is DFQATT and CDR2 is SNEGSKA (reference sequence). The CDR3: CSAEPGQGWNEQYF. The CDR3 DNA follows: TGCAGTGCTGAACCGGGACAGGGGTGGAACGAGCAGTACTTC.

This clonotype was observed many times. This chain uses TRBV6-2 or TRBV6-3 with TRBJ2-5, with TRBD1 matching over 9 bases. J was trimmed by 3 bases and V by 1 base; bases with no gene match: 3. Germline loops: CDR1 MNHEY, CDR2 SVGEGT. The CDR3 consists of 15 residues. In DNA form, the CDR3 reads TGTGCCAGCAGTTACTGGGACAGGGTAGAAGAGACCCAGTACTTC. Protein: CASSYWDRVEETQYF.

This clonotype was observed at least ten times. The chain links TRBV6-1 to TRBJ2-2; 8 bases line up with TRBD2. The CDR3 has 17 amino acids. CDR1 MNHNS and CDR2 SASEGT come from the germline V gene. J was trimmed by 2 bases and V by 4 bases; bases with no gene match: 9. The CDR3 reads CASSAGAGVGNTGELFF. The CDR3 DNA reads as TGTGCCAGCAGTGCAGGAGCGGGAGTCGGTAACACCGGGGAGCTGTTTTTT.

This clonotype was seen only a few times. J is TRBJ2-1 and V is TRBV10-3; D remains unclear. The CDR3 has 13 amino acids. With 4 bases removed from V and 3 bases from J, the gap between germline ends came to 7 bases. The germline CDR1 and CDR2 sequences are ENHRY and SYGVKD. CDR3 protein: CAISVVVYNEQFF. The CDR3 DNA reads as TGTGCCATCAGTGTAGTAGTCTACAATGAGCAGTTCTTC.